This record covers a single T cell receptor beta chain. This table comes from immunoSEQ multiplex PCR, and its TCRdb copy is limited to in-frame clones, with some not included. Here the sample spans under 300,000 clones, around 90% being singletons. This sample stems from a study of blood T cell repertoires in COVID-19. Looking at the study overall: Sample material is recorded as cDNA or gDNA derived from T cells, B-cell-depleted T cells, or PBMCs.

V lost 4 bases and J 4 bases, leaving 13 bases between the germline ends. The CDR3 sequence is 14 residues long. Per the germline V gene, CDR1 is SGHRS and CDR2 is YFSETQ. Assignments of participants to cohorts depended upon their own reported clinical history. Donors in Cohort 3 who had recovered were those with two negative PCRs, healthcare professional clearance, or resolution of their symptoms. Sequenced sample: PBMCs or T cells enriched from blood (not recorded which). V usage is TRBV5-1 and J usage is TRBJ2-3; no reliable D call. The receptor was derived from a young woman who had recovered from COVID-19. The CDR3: CASSTLTAADTQYF. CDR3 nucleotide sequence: TGCGCCAGCAGCACCTTGACTGCGGCAGATACGCAGTATTTT.